The rows below give T cell receptor beta chains drawn from one sample of a study of siplizumab effects on memory and regulatory T cells. The repertoire was sequenced with immunoSEQ multiplex PCR; TCRdb's copy has only in-frame clones and lacks some. The sample contains some 81,000 clones, around 95% of which appear only once. Sequencing input: CD8+ T cells sorted from blood. The receptors stem from a human donor in good health. CDR3s include the opening cysteine and the closing phenylalanine or tryptophan. A D gene is named only where the DNA matches it firmly. A clone size is listed for some rows: how often the clone was seen (once, few, many), or a class if it is expanded.

v_gene: TRBV4-2
d_gene: TRBD2
abundance: -
j_gene: TRBJ2-7
CDR3nt: TGTGCCAGCAGCCAAGACCGGCGGGAGAACATCGAGCAGTACTTC
CDR3aa: CASSQDRRENIEQYF

v_gene: TRBV7-2
d_gene: -
abundance: -
j_gene: TRBJ2-3
CDR3nt: TGTGCCAGCAGCCTACACCCTCAAACTCCGGCCCGAATGGGTCATACGCAGTATTTT
CDR3aa: CASSLHPQTPARMGHTQYF

v_gene: TRBV7-2
d_gene: TRBD2
abundance: -
j_gene: TRBJ2-1
CDR3nt: TGTGCCAGCAGCTTAGCCGGACTAGTCGATGAGCAGTTCTTC
CDR3aa: CASSLAGLVDEQFF

v_gene: TRBV7-9
d_gene: -
abundance: -
j_gene: TRBJ2-1
CDR3nt: TGTGCCAGCAGCCCAATACAGTCCTCCTCCTACAATGAGCAGTTCTTC
CDR3aa: CASSPIQSSSYNEQFF

v_gene: TRBV15
d_gene: -
abundance: -
j_gene: TRBJ2-7
CDR3nt: TGTGCCACCAGGGGGGGCTCCTACGAGCAGTACTTC
CDR3aa: CATRGGSYEQYF

v_gene: TRBV19
d_gene: TRBD2
abundance: -
j_gene: TRBJ2-3
CDR3nt: TGTGCCAGTAGTAAGCTAGCGGGGGGGGCTACAGATACGCAGTATTTT
CDR3aa: CASSKLAGGATDTQYF

v_gene: TRBV5-1
d_gene: -
abundance: -
j_gene: TRBJ2-7
CDR3nt: TGCGCCAGCAGCTTCGGGGGAAGCTACGAGCAGTACTTC
CDR3aa: CASSFGGSYEQYF

v_gene: TRBV27
d_gene: -
abundance: -
j_gene: TRBJ2-2
CDR3nt: TGTGCCAGCAGCCCATACTATACTAGGGGTTTAGGCACCGGGGAGCTGTTTTTT
CDR3aa: CASSPYYTRGLGTGELFF

v_gene: TRBV5-4
d_gene: TRBD1
abundance: -
j_gene: TRBJ2-5
CDR3nt: TGTGCCAGCAGCACCTACTCGACAGGGTTCGAGACCCAGTACTTC
CDR3aa: CASSTYSTGFETQYF

v_gene: TRBV9
d_gene: -
abundance: -
j_gene: TRBJ2-1
CDR3nt: TGTGCCAGCGGCCGGGACTCCATATACAATGAGCAGTTCTTC
CDR3aa: CASGRDSIYNEQFF

v_gene: TRBV21-1
d_gene: -
abundance: -
j_gene: TRBJ2-2
CDR3nt: TGTGCCAGCAGCAAAGAGGGTGGGGACAATGAGCTGTTTTTT
CDR3aa: CASSKEGGDNELFF

v_gene: TRBV15
d_gene: TRBD2
abundance: -
j_gene: TRBJ2-3
CDR3nt: TGTGCCACCCGGACTAGCGCCAGCACAGATACGCAGTATTTT
CDR3aa: CATRTSASTDTQYF

v_gene: TRBV28
d_gene: -
abundance: -
j_gene: TRBJ2-7
CDR3nt: TGTGCCAGCAGTTCCCTTATGGGGGGCTATGGGACCTACGAGCAGTACTTC
CDR3aa: CASSSLMGGYGTYEQYF

v_gene: TRBV13
d_gene: -
abundance: -
j_gene: TRBJ2-6
CDR3nt: TGTGCCAGCAGCTACCAGGGGAAGGCTGGGGCCAACGTCCTGACTTTC
CDR3aa: CASSYQGKAGANVLTF

v_gene: TRBV28
d_gene: -
abundance: -
j_gene: TRBJ2-5
CDR3nt: TGTGCCAGCAGCCAAATAGGGATCCAAGAGACCCAGTACTTC
CDR3aa: CASSQIGIQETQYF

v_gene: TRBV9
d_gene: -
abundance: -
j_gene: TRBJ2-7
CDR3nt: TGTGCCAGCAGCGACCCCTATAACCAATACGAGCAGTACTTC
CDR3aa: CASSDPYNQYEQYF

v_gene: TRBV9
d_gene: -
abundance: once
j_gene: TRBJ2-7
CDR3nt: TGTGCCAGCAGCCCCCGTTCTGGTCAGCTCTACGAGCAGTACTTC
CDR3aa: CASSPRSGQLYEQYF

v_gene: TRBV18
d_gene: TRBD1
abundance: -
j_gene: TRBJ1-1
CDR3nt: TGTGCCAGCTCACCCGGTGACAGGGGTTTTGAAGCTTTCTTT
CDR3aa: CASSPGDRGFEAFF

v_gene: TRBV19
d_gene: TRBD2
abundance: -
j_gene: TRBJ2-1
CDR3nt: TGTGCCAGTAGTACCTCTAGCGGGAGGTCCTACAATGAGCAGTTCTTC
CDR3aa: CASSTSSGRSYNEQFF

v_gene: TRBV10-3
d_gene: TRBD1
abundance: once
j_gene: TRBJ1-2
CDR3nt: TGTGCCATCAGAACAGGGGGCGAGGACTATGGCTACACCTTC
CDR3aa: CAIRTGGEDYGYTF

v_gene: TRBV5-1
d_gene: -
abundance: -
j_gene: TRBJ1-1
CDR3nt: TGCGCCAGCAGCTGGGTACAGGCGGGCACTGAAGCTTTCTTT
CDR3aa: CASSWVQAGTEAFF

v_gene: TRBV6-1
d_gene: TRBD1
abundance: -
j_gene: TRBJ2-7
CDR3nt: TGTGCCAGCAGTACCGGGACAGGGTCCTACGAGCAGTACTTC
CDR3aa: CASSTGTGSYEQYF

v_gene: TRBV27
d_gene: -
abundance: -
j_gene: TRBJ2-1
CDR3nt: TGTGCCAGCAGTTTATCGACTATTCGCTCCTACAATGAGCAGTTCTTC
CDR3aa: CASSLSTIRSYNEQFF

v_gene: TRBV28
d_gene: TRBD1
abundance: once
j_gene: TRBJ2-7
CDR3nt: TGTGCCAGCAGTTTCAGGGGGCGCTTAGTCCACGAGCAGTACTTC
CDR3aa: CASSFRGRLVHEQYF

v_gene: TRBV13
d_gene: -
abundance: few
j_gene: TRBJ1-1
CDR3nt: TGTGCCAGCGGCTCTGCAGGAGTATTTAACACTGAAGCTTTCTTT
CDR3aa: CASGSAGVFNTEAFF

v_gene: TRBV5-5
d_gene: -
abundance: -
j_gene: TRBJ1-1
CDR3nt: TGTGCCAGCAGCTTGAGGCGGTCGAACACTGAAGCTTTCTTT
CDR3aa: CASSLRRSNTEAFF

v_gene: TRBV10-2
d_gene: -
abundance: -
j_gene: TRBJ1-1
CDR3nt: TGCGCCAGCAGTGAGGACAGTTACACTGAAGCTTTCTTT
CDR3aa: CASSEDSYTEAFF

v_gene: TRBV6-5
d_gene: -
abundance: -
j_gene: TRBJ2-7
CDR3nt: TGTGCCAGCAGTTACGGAGGAGGTGGCTACGAGCAGTACTTC
CDR3aa: CASSYGGGGYEQYF

v_gene: TRBV5-8
d_gene: -
abundance: -
j_gene: TRBJ1-1
CDR3nt: TGTGCCAGCAGCCCGGGACCCAGGGAGAACACTGAAGCTTTCTTT
CDR3aa: CASSPGPRENTEAFF

v_gene: TRBV10-2
d_gene: TRBD2
abundance: -
j_gene: TRBJ2-1
CDR3nt: TGCGCTAGCAGCCCGGCTAGCGGGAGGGCTCGCACCTACAATGAGCAGTTCTTC
CDR3aa: CASSPASGRARTYNEQFF

v_gene: TRBV6-4
d_gene: -
abundance: -
j_gene: TRBJ2-7
CDR3nt: TGTGCCAGCAGTGACTCCGCACCCCTCTACGAGCAGTACTTC
CDR3aa: CASSDSAPLYEQYF

v_gene: TRBV10-1
d_gene: TRBD2
abundance: -
j_gene: TRBJ2-1
CDR3nt: TGCGCCAGCAGTGAGTCGGGGACTAGCGGGAGCGATGAGCAGTTCTTC
CDR3aa: CASSESGTSGSDEQFF

v_gene: TRBV15
d_gene: -
abundance: -
j_gene: TRBJ1-4
CDR3nt: TGTGCCACCAGCAGCAGGATCGCTAATGAAAAACTGTTTTTT
CDR3aa: CATSSRIANEKLFF

v_gene: TRBV5-1
d_gene: TRBD1
abundance: -
j_gene: TRBJ2-7
CDR3nt: TGCGCCAGCAGCGCGGGACAGGGGGCCAACGAGCAGTACTTC
CDR3aa: CASSAGQGANEQYF

v_gene: TRBV9
d_gene: TRBD1
abundance: -
j_gene: TRBJ1-5
CDR3nt: TGTGCCAGCAGCTTACAGGGGCGAATCAATCAGCCCCAGCATTTT
CDR3aa: CASSLQGRINQPQHF

v_gene: TRBV30
d_gene: TRBD1
abundance: once
j_gene: TRBJ1-2
CDR3nt: TGTGCCTGGGCCCTCCGGGACAGGCCCAATGCTAACTATGGCTACACCTTC
CDR3aa: CAWALRDRPNANYGYTF

v_gene: TRBV7-3
d_gene: TRBD2
abundance: -
j_gene: TRBJ2-1
CDR3nt: TGTGCCAGCAGTCAAAATCAAGGACTAGCGGAAAGCTCCTACAATGAGCAGTTCTTC
CDR3aa: CASSQNQGLAESSYNEQFF

v_gene: TRBV11-3
d_gene: TRBD1
abundance: -
j_gene: TRBJ1-1
CDR3nt: TGTGCCAGCAGCTCCACGATGACAGGGAGCACTGAAGCTTTCTTT
CDR3aa: CASSSTMTGSTEAFF

v_gene: TRBV28
d_gene: TRBD1
abundance: -
j_gene: TRBJ2-7
CDR3nt: TGTGCCAGCAGGTGGGGGACAGCCGATATGTTATACGAGCAGTACTTC
CDR3aa: CASRWGTADMLYEQYF

v_gene: TRBV9
d_gene: TRBD2
abundance: once
j_gene: TRBJ2-5
CDR3nt: TGTGCCAGCAGCTTCCCTAGCGGTATCCAAGAGACCCAGTACTTC
CDR3aa: CASSFPSGIQETQYF

v_gene: TRBV15
d_gene: TRBD1
abundance: -
j_gene: TRBJ2-7
CDR3nt: TGTGCCACCAGCGACCGACAGGGTTTCCCCGAGCAGTACTTC
CDR3aa: CATSDRQGFPEQYF

v_gene: TRBV28
d_gene: -
abundance: -
j_gene: TRBJ2-1
CDR3nt: TGTGCCAGCAGTTTATTGACAGAATCCAATGAGCAGTTCTTC
CDR3aa: CASSLLTESNEQFF

v_gene: TRBV6-5
d_gene: -
abundance: -
j_gene: TRBJ2-7
CDR3nt: TGTGCCAGCAGCCTCATGGGCCTCGGATACGAGCAGTACTTC
CDR3aa: CASSLMGLGYEQYF

v_gene: TRBV27
d_gene: -
abundance: -
j_gene: TRBJ2-7
CDR3nt: TGTGCCAGCAAAAGAGGATTCTCCTACGAGCAGTACTTC
CDR3aa: CASKRGFSYEQYF

v_gene: TRBV10-3
d_gene: -
abundance: -
j_gene: TRBJ1-4
CDR3nt: TGTGCCATCAGTGAGTCCTATACCGGGACACGGAGTAATGAAAAACTGTTTTTT
CDR3aa: CAISESYTGTRSNEKLFF

v_gene: TRBV7-9
d_gene: -
abundance: -
j_gene: TRBJ1-1
CDR3nt: TGTGCCAGCAGCTACGCCGTCACTGAAGCTTTCTTT
CDR3aa: CASSYAVTEAFF

v_gene: TRBV18
d_gene: TRBD2
abundance: -
j_gene: TRBJ2-7
CDR3nt: TGTGCCAGCTCACCAGGTGCGGGAGGGACCTACGAGCAGTACTTC
CDR3aa: CASSPGAGGTYEQYF

v_gene: TRBV19
d_gene: -
abundance: -
j_gene: TRBJ1-1
CDR3nt: TGTGCCAGTAGTACGGGGAACGGGAACACTGAAGCTTTCTTT
CDR3aa: CASSTGNGNTEAFF

v_gene: TRBV18
d_gene: -
abundance: -
j_gene: TRBJ2-3
CDR3nt: TGTGCCAGCTCACCACCCACCGGGGGTACGCAGTATTTT
CDR3aa: CASSPPTGGTQYF

v_gene: TRBV9
d_gene: TRBD2
abundance: -
j_gene: TRBJ2-3
CDR3nt: TGTGCCAGCAGCAGCGGGAGGAGCACAGATACGCAGTATTTT
CDR3aa: CASSSGRSTDTQYF

v_gene: TRBV5-1
d_gene: TRBD2
abundance: -
j_gene: TRBJ2-1
CDR3nt: TGCGCCAGCAGCAGCTCCGGGACTAGCGGGAGTGAGCAGTTCTTC
CDR3aa: CASSSSGTSGSEQFF

v_gene: TRBV7-9
d_gene: -
abundance: once
j_gene: TRBJ1-5
CDR3nt: TGTGCCAGCAGCCAAGTCGACAATCAGCCCCAGCATTTT
CDR3aa: CASSQVDNQPQHF

v_gene: TRBV10-1
d_gene: -
abundance: -
j_gene: TRBJ2-7
CDR3nt: TGCGCCAGCTCCAAGGGGCTCGAGCAGTACTTC
CDR3aa: CASSKGLEQYF

v_gene: TRBV2
d_gene: -
abundance: -
j_gene: TRBJ1-1
CDR3nt: TGTGCCAGCAGTGAAGCCAGTCGCCAGGCCACTGAAGCTTTCTTT
CDR3aa: CASSEASRQATEAFF

v_gene: TRBV6-6
d_gene: TRBD2
abundance: -
j_gene: TRBJ2-2
CDR3nt: TGTGCCAGCAATAGCGGGAGATCCGGGGAGCTGTTTTTT
CDR3aa: CASNSGRSGELFF